The T cell receptor (beta chain) under discussion was sequenced for a study of cytomegalovirus exposure and HLA in healthy donors. As regards this clone: Antigen: not known.

Primers: 60 Vbeta forward and 13 Jbeta reverse. Here immunoSEQ multiplex PCR was the method, and the copy in TCRdb shows in-frame clones only, minus some. Among roughly 150,000 clones listed, 76% were seen once. Study results and caveats: Researchers counted approximately 160 TCR beta chains as cytomegalovirus-associated.

This CDR3 has 12 residues. Germline-derived CDR1 and CDR2 are SNHLY and FYNNEI. Trimming shortened V by 3 bases and J by 13 bases, and 13 bases separated the two germline ends. The specimen sequenced was PBMCs. The source of this sequence is a woman aged 40-49 years in good health and CMV-seronegative. The chain combines TRBV2 with TRBJ1-5, with D possibly matching TRBD1 (6 bases). The chain's CDR3 is CASSEGQGTQHF. CDR3 nucleotide sequence: TGTGCCAGCAGTGAGGGGCAGGGGACGCAGCATTTT.